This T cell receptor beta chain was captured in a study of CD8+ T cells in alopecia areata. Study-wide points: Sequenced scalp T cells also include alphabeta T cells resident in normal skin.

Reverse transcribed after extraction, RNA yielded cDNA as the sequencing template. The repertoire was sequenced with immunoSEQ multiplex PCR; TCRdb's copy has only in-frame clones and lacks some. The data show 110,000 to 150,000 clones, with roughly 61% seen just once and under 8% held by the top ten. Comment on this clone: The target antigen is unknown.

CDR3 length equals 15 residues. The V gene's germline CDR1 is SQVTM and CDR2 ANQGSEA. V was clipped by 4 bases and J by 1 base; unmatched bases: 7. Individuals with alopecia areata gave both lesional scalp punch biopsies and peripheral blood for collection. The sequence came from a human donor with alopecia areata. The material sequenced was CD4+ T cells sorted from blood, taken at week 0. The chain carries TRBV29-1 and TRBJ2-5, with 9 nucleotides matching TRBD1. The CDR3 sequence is CSVAQGASGQETQYF. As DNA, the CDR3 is TGCAGCGTTGCACAGGGGGCTTCTGGCCAAGAGACCCAGTACTTC. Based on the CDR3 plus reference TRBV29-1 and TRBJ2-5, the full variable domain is SAVISQKPSRDICQRGTSLTIQCQVDSQVTMMFWYRQQPGQSLTLIATANQGSEATYESGFVIDKFPISRPNLTFSTLTVSNMSPEDSSIYLCSVAQGASGQETQYFGPGTRLLVL.